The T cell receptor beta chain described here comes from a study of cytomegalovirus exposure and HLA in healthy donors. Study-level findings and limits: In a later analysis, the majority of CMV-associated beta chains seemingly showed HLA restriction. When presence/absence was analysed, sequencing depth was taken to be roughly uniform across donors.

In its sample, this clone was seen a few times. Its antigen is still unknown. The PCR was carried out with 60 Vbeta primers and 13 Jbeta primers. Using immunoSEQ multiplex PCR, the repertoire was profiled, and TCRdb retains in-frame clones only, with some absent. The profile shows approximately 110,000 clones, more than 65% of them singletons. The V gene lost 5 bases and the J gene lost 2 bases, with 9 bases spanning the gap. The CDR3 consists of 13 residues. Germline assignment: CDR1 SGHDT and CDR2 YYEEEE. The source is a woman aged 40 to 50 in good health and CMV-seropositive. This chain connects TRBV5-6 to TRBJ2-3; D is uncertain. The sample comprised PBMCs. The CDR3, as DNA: TGTGCCAGCAGTTACGACAACACAGATACGCAGTATTTT. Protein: CASSYDNTDTQYF. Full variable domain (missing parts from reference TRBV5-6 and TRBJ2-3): DAGVTQSPTHLIKTRGQQVTLRCSPKSGHDTVSWYQQALGQGPQFIFQYYEEEERQRGNFPDRFSGHQFPNYSSELNVNALLLGDSALYLCASSYDNTDTQYFGPGTRLTVL.